The 27 T cell receptor beta chains listed next were all sequenced from one sample in a study of identical twins. TCRdb recomputed calls from the 5' RACE reads with MiXCR, one row per CDR3 protein. Of about 470,000 distinct CDR3 sequences listed, about 24% are singletons. These same records also appear under a second study, on T cells expressing NK-cell markers.

The source material was CD4+ T cells sorted from blood. These receptors originate from a woman aged 18-35 years in good health.

CDR3 loop: CASSPALGAEQYF. CDR3 coding DNA: TGTGCCAGCAGTCCCGCCCTTGGGGCAGAGCAGTATTTT. The rearrangement joins TRBV6-1 to TRBJ2-3; a possible D gene is TRBD1 (5 bases). This CDR3 is 13 amino acids long. The germline gives CDR1 MNHNS, CDR2 SASEGT. Deletions cut 5 bases from V and 11 bases from J, with 17 bases between.

V is TRBV15 and J is TRBJ2-1, with 14 nucleotides matching TRBD2. Germline loops: CDR1 LNHNV, CDR2 YYDKDF (reference sequence). The V and J ends lost 5 bases and 8 bases, in that order; junction bases with no gene match: 8. The CDR3 runs to 16 residues. The CDR3 reads CATSGGGTSGSHEQFF. CDR3 sequence (DNA): TGTGCCACCAGCGGAGGGGGGACTAGCGGGAGTCATGAGCAGTTCTTC.

This clonotype was counted only a few times. This chain links TRBV6-2 or TRBV6-3 with TRBJ2-3; no clear D. This CDR3 has 14 amino acids. Trimming cost V 8 bases and J 2 bases, with 14 bases left between them. Germline V CDR1 and CDR2: MNHEY, SVGEGT. The CDR3 reads CASRTRSHTDTQYF. The CDR3 nucleotides are TGTGCCAGCCGGACCAGAAGCCACACAGATACGCAGTATTTT.

The V gene is TRBV20-1, the J gene TRBJ2-6; D uncertain. V was shortened by 5 bases and J by 4 bases, with 6 bases between the two germline ends. There are 12 residues in the CDR3. Germline V CDR1 and CDR2: DFQATT, SNEGSKA (reference sequence). The CDR3: CSAASGANVLTF. For the CDR3, the DNA is TGCAGTGCTGCCTCCGGGGCCAACGTCCTGACTTTC.

This sequence joins TRBV12-3 or TRBV12-4 and TRBJ1-5; 9 nucleotides match TRBD1. The V segment lost 8 bases and the J segment 0 bases; nucleotides outside the gene matches: 5. This CDR3 spans 15 amino acids. The CDR3, as DNA: TGTGCCAGCCGTACAGGGGGCTATAGCAATCAGCCCCAGCATTTT. Amino acids: CASRTGGYSNQPQHF.

This clonotype was picked up a small number of times. The DNA for the CDR3 is TGCAGTGCTCCTACTAGCGGGGGGTCTCCTAGTGGCACAGATACGCAGTATTTT. Amino acids: CSAPTSGGSPSGTDTQYF. This chain uses TRBV20-1 with TRBJ2-3; 12 nucleotides match TRBD2. This CDR3 has 18 amino acids. Germline-derived CDR1 and CDR2 are DFQATT and SNEGSKA (reference sequence). With V trimmed by 5 bases and J by 1 base, 13 bases remained unmatched.

The V and J genes are TRBV4-3 and TRBJ2-3, with 7 bases aligning to TRBD1. CDR3 length: 16 amino acids. V gave up 5 bases and J gave up 0 bases; unmatched junction bases: 8. The germline V gene encodes CDR1 LGHNA and CDR2 YSLEER. CDR3 coding DNA: TGCGCCAGCAGCTCGACGACAGGGAGAAGCACAGATACGCAGTATTTT. Amino acids: CASSSTTGRSTDTQYF.

This sequence joins TRBV5-1 and TRBJ2-3; TRBD2 is a possible D gene (6 bases). Germline loops: CDR1 SGHRS, CDR2 YFSETQ. Trimming took off 4 bases at V and 4 bases at J, with 10 bases between the two ends. The CDR3 runs 13 residues. In nucleotides, the CDR3 is TGCGCCAGCAGCCCGCCTAGCGCAGATACGCAGTATTTT. Translated: CASSPPSADTQYF.

The chain links TRBV5-4 to TRBJ2-3; 7 nucleotides agree with TRBD1. V dropped 4 bases and J dropped 3; count of bases not matched to a gene: 5. There are 14 residues in the CDR3. The germline V gene has CDR1 SGHNT and CDR2 YYREEE (reference sequence). The CDR3 region is CASSHDRATDTQYF. The CDR3 nucleotides are TGTGCCAGCAGCCACGACAGGGCGACAGATACGCAGTATTTT.

J is TRBJ2-1 and V is TRBV19, with 8 nucleotides matching TRBD1. Germline lookup yields CDR1 LNHDA and CDR2 SQIVND (reference sequence). The CDR3 runs to 14 residues. V lost 5 bases to trimming and J lost 10 bases; unmatched junction nucleotides: 10. CDR3 nucleotide sequence: TGTGCCAGTAGTCTCGGACAGGGTTCGGGGGAGCAGTTCTTC. Its translation: CASSLGQGSGEQFF.

This clonotype was recorded at least ten times. The chain recombines TRBV7-9 with TRBJ1-1, with D possibly TRBD1 on 5 matching bases. Per germline, CDR1 SEHNR and CDR2 FQNEAQ (reference sequence). The CDR3 length is 13 residues. The V end was cut by 1 base, the J end by 4 bases, with 7 bases between. The CDR3 is CASSLEGTTEAFF. The CDR3 region has the DNA TGTGCCAGCAGCTTAGAGGGGACCACTGAAGCTTTCTTT.

This chain uses TRBV5-1 with TRBJ2-7; possible D gene TRBD2, 6 bases. Trimming cost V 2 bases and J 0 bases, with 12 bases left between them. The germline gives CDR1 SGHRS, CDR2 YFSETQ. CDR3 length: 15 residues. The CDR3 reads CASSLGGKSSYEQYF. In DNA, the CDR3 is TGCGCCAGCAGCTTAGGCGGGAAGAGCTCCTACGAGCAGTACTTC.

This clonotype was seen only a few times. The J gene is TRBJ1-2, the V gene TRBV10-3; weak D call: TRBD1 (5 bases). Trimming shortened V by 8 bases and J by 0 bases, and 13 bases separated the two germline ends. The CDR3 runs 14 residues. Looked up from germline, CDR1 is ENHRY and CDR2 is SYGVKD. CDR3 amino acids: CAISSDRANYGYTF. The CDR3 nucleotides are TGTGCCATCTCCTCCGACAGAGCTAACTATGGCTACACCTTC.

This clonotype came up once. V is TRBV20-1 and J is TRBJ2-1, with 11 bases lining up with TRBD2. V trimming: 2 bases; J trimming: 9 bases; junction bases outside the gene matches: 9. Germline assignment: CDR1 DFQATT and CDR2 SNEGSKA (reference sequence). This CDR3 has 15 amino acids. The CDR3 region has the DNA TGCAGTGCTAGAATAGCGGGGGGGCCGGTCTTTGAGCAGTTCTTC. Translation: CSARIAGGPVFEQFF.

The V gene is TRBV9, the J gene TRBJ2-7, with 10 bases that match TRBD2. The V gene end was trimmed by 3 bases and the J gene end by 5 bases; junction bases not matched to a gene: 5. Germline CDR1 SGDLS, CDR2 YYNGEE. The CDR3 is made up of 14 amino acids. The CDR3 region is CASSGLAGFDEQYF. The CDR3 region has the DNA TGTGCCAGCAGCGGACTAGCGGGTTTCGACGAGCAGTACTTC.

V gene TRBV20-1 combines with J gene TRBJ2-5; weak D call: TRBD1 (5 bases). V lost 6 bases to trimming and J lost 5 bases, with 19 bases between them. Germline V gene data show CDR1 as DFQATT and CDR2 as SNEGSKA (reference sequence). The CDR3 has 14 amino acids. The DNA for the CDR3 is TGCAGTGCACCCCCCTACCAGGGATCGGAGACCCAGTACTTC. Amino acid sequence: CSAPPYQGSETQYF.

The V call is TRBV14, the J call TRBJ2-7; unclear D gene. The V gene's germline CDR1 is SGHDN and CDR2 FVKESK. V shed 0 bases and J shed 3 bases, with 9 bases lying between them. This CDR3 contains 14 residues. CDR3 amino acids: CASSQENGYYEQYF. Written as DNA, the CDR3 is TGTGCCAGCAGCCAAGAGAACGGATACTACGAGCAGTACTTC.

There are a few counts of this clonotype. The chain combines TRBV12-3 or TRBV12-4 with TRBJ2-1; D not certain. The V end was cut by 5 bases, the J end by 9 bases, with 11 bases between. CDR3 length: 12 amino acids. The CDR3 region is CASSLMVGEQFF. The CDR3 region has the DNA TGTGCCAGCAGTCTTATGGTTGGTGAGCAGTTCTTC.

This chain links TRBV10-3 with TRBJ2-3; 7 nucleotides align to TRBD2. The trim removed 2 bases at V and 2 bases at J, leaving 13 bases unmatched. CDR3 length: 18 residues. Germline V gene lookup returns CDR1 ENHRY and CDR2 SYGVKD. CDR3 in DNA: TGTGCCATCAGTGAGGGAGGTGGCGGGAGTTTTCTCACAGATACGCAGTATTTT. This codes for CAISEGGGGSFLTDTQYF.

J is TRBJ2-7 and V is TRBV12-3 or TRBV12-4; 10 bases map to TRBD2. The CDR3 is made up of 15 amino acids. Trimming took 6 bases from V and 1 from J; bases not matched to a gene: 6. CDR3 in DNA: TGTGCCAGCAGCAATGAGGGACTAGCGTCCTACGAGCAGTACTTC. It yields the protein CASSNEGLASYEQYF.

This clonotype was counted between two and nine times. This sequence joins TRBV29-1 and TRBJ2-6; D perhaps matches TRBD1 (5 bases). Germline values: CDR1 SQVTM, CDR2 ANQGSEA. The CDR3 loop spans 13 amino acids. V lost 4 bases, J lost 4 bases, and 8 bases lay in between. This CDR3 reads CSVVRAGANVLTF. In nucleotides, the CDR3 is TGCAGCGTTGTCAGGGCCGGGGCCAACGTCCTGACTTTC.

This chain joins TRBV12-5 and TRBJ2-4; 14 nucleotides line up with TRBD2. Germline V gives CDR1 LGHNT, CDR2 FRNRAP. The CDR3 runs to 19 residues. CDR3 DNA sequence: TGTACCTTCAGTTTACCACCAAGACTAGCGGGAGGGCCGGGAAACATTCAGTACTTC. Amino acids: CTFSLPPRLAGGPGNIQYF.

This clonotype was recorded a few times. V usage is TRBV4-3 and J usage is TRBJ2-7; 8 bases are shared with TRBD2. Germline CDR1 and CDR2: LGHNA and YSLEER. V was pared by 0 bases and J by 2 bases, with 6 bases of the junction left unmatched. The CDR3 has 16 residues. CDR3 nucleotide sequence: TGCGCCAGCAGCCAAGATGTTAGCGGGACCACCTACGAGCAGTACTTC. Its translation is CASSQDVSGTTYEQYF.

The rearrangement uses TRBV20-1 and TRBJ1-1; TRBD1 matches 7 bases. The CDR3 consists of 14 residues. V dropped 2 bases and J dropped 3; count of bases not matched to a gene: 6. Germline V lookup: CDR1 DFQATT, CDR2 SNEGSKA (reference sequence). The CDR3 sequence: CSARPPRGDTEAFF. CDR3 nucleotides: TGCAGTGCTAGACCCCCCAGGGGGGACACTGAAGCTTTCTTT.

This clonotype was picked up a small number of times. The gene calls are TRBV29-1 and TRBJ2-7; 7 bases agree with TRBD2. The CDR3 extends over 14 amino acids. From germline, CDR1 is SQVTM and CDR2 ANQGSEA. The CDR3 protein is CSAGPRRERREQYF. The DNA for the CDR3 is TGCAGTGCGGGTCCTCGGCGGGAGAGGCGGGAGCAGTACTTC.

This clonotype has just a few counts. CDR3 loop: CASSLSQRPFF. The CDR3 nucleotides are TGTGCCAGCAGTTTATCCCAACGGCCTTTCTTT. The rearrangement uses TRBV12-3 or TRBV12-4 and TRBJ1-1, with D unclear. This CDR3 comprises 11 residues. The V end was cut by 2 bases, the J end by 12 bases, with 10 bases between.

This clonotype was found a few times. The chain links TRBV12-3 or TRBV12-4 to TRBJ1-4; D unclear. The ends were cut back, 3 bases at V and 5 bases at J, with 13 bases in the middle. The CDR3 sequence is 15 residues long. This CDR3 is CASSFQWGGNEKLFF. CDR3 nucleotides: TGTGCCAGCAGTTTCCAATGGGGAGGCAATGAAAAACTGTTTTTT.